This TCR beta chain originates from a study of T-cell reconstitution after alpha-beta-depleted transplantation in children. Unique molecular identifiers were used to barcode this TCRbeta library. TCRdb reanalysed the PCR reads using MiXCR and keeps one entry per CDR3 protein. This table holds fewer than 750,000 distinct CDR3 sequences, approximately 30% found once. The table lists this clonotype with a few counts. V gave up 0 bases and J gave up 5 bases; unmatched junction bases: 9. The germline CDR1 and CDR2 sequences are LGHDT and YNNKEL (reference sequence). The CDR3 loop spans 17 amino acids. Specimen: PBMCs, collected before TCRalphabeta/CD19-depleted stem cell transplant. The TCR comes from a boy younger than two with Wiskott-Aldrich syndrome, due to receive a stem cell transplant. V is TRBV3-1 and J is TRBJ2-3, with 9 bases identical to TRBD2. CDR3 loop: CASSQDVIAGALDTQYF. The CDR3 DNA follows: TGTGCCAGCAGCCAAGATGTAATAGCGGGAGCTCTAGATACGCAGTATTTT.